This T cell receptor beta chain was recovered during a study of cytomegalovirus exposure and HLA in healthy donors. The PCR used 60 Vbeta and 13 Jbeta primers. Clones were read by immunoSEQ multiplex PCR, and TCRdb kept only the in-frame ones, dropping some. This sample has some 110,000 clones, with 8% to 10% found just once. Germline trimming cut 9 bases from V and 6 bases from J; bases unmatched to any gene: 12. This CDR3 is 14 amino acids long. CDR1 and CDR2 from the germline V gene are LNHDA and SQIVND (reference sequence). The sample comprised PBMCs. This chain connects TRBV19 to TRBJ1-2, with TRBD1 matching over 8 bases. This sequence originates from a young man in good health and CMV-seronegative. CDR3 residues: CASLGQGRWDGYTF. The CDR3 DNA is TGTGCCAGCCTCGGACAGGGCCGATGGGATGGCTACACCTTC.